The 10 T cell receptor beta chains below come from one sample, sequenced in a study of cytomegalovirus exposure and HLA in healthy donors. The repertoire was sequenced with immunoSEQ multiplex PCR; TCRdb's copy has only in-frame clones and lacks some. The sample contains a few hundred thousand clones, 86% of which appear only once. Sequencing input: PBMCs. The receptors stem from a woman under 30 in good health and CMV-seronegative.

The chain recombines TRBV29-1 with TRBJ2-5; 8 bases fit TRBD2. Germline-derived CDR1 and CDR2 are SQVTM and ANQGSEA. The J segment lost 6 bases and the V segment lost 2 bases, leaving 8 bases of the junction unmatched. The CDR3 is 14 residues long. CDR3 DNA: TGCAGCGTTGAATCCAGCGGGAGCCTCAAGACCCAGTACTTC. It specifies CSVESSGSLKTQYF.

In its sample, this clone was seen a few times. The chain carries TRBV9 and TRBJ1-2, with TRBD1 identical over 9 bases. The CDR3 consists of 15 residues. V shed 1 base, J shed 6 bases, and the junction held 7 bases outside the gene matches. Germline loops: CDR1 SGDLS, CDR2 YYNGEE. The CDR3: CASSVTGGAGNGYTF. In DNA form, the CDR3 reads TGTGCCAGCAGCGTAACAGGGGGCGCCGGGAATGGCTACACCTTC.

The J gene is TRBJ1-1, the V gene TRBV5-4; no definite D call. V dropped 0 bases and J dropped 3 bases, with 12 bases sitting between them. This CDR3 spans 15 amino acids. Per germline, CDR1 SGHNT and CDR2 YYREEE (reference sequence). The CDR3 coding sequence is TGTGCCAGCAGCTTGGCCCCCAGAGAGGACACTGAAGCTTTCTTT. Translating gives CASSLAPREDTEAFF. Using reference TRBV5-4 and TRBJ1-1 for the parts outside the CDR3, the full variable domain is ETGVTQSPTHLIKTRGQQVTLRCSSQSGHNTVSWYQQALGQGPQFIFQYYREEENGRGNFPPRFSGLQFPNYSSELNVNALELDDSALYLCASSLAPREDTEAFFGQGTRLTVV.

The chain joins TRBV6-6 to TRBJ2-1, with 7 bases matching TRBD1. The germline V gene encodes CDR1 MNHNY and CDR2 SVGAGI (reference sequence). The trim removed 0 bases at V and 6 bases at J, leaving 5 bases unmatched. This CDR3 comprises 15 residues. CDR3 sequence reads: CASSYSRSGGNEQFF. The CDR3 DNA is TGTGCCAGCAGTTACTCCCGATCAGGGGGCAATGAGCAGTTCTTC.

The chain combines TRBV4-3 with TRBJ2-7, with 9 bases matching TRBD2. The CDR3 covers 20 residues. Germline values: CDR1 LGHNA, CDR2 YSLEER. The V segment lost 3 bases and the J segment 0 bases; nucleotides outside the gene matches: 18. In DNA, the CDR3 is TGCGCCAGCAGCCACTTAAAAGCGGGAGGCCCCCTTGATCCCTCCTACGAGCAGTACTTC. Protein: CASSHLKAGGPLDPSYEQYF.

The chain recombines TRBV6-5 with TRBJ1-1, with unresolved D. CDR1 MNHEY and CDR2 SVGAGI come from the germline V gene. The CDR3 contains 14 residues. V was cut by 1 base and J by 4 bases, with 10 bases left in between. CDR3 amino acids: CASSYFSGPTEAFF. CDR3 in DNA: TGTGCCAGCAGTTACTTCTCAGGCCCCACTGAAGCTTTCTTT.

The sample holds a few counts of this clone. Other DNA variants within this sample encode the same CDR3. The chain carries TRBV18 and TRBJ2-7; 11 bases fit TRBD1. With V trimmed by 3 bases and J by 3 bases, 1 base remained unmatched. The germline V gene encodes CDR1 KGHSH and CDR2 LQKENI. The CDR3 is made up of 14 amino acids. The CDR3 loop is CASSPGTGGYEQYF. In nucleotides, the CDR3 is TGTGCCAGCTCACCCGGGACAGGGGGCTACGAGCAGTACTTC. Together with reference TRBV18 and TRBJ2-7, the CDR3 gives the full variable domain: NAGVMQNPRHLVRRRGQEARLRCSPMKGHSHVYWYRQLPEEGLKFMVYLQKENIIDESGMPKERFSAEFPKEGPSILRIQQVVRGDSAAYFCASSPGTGGYEQYFGPGTRLTVT.

The V gene is TRBV10-3, the J gene TRBJ2-3; 7 nucleotides align to TRBD1. Germline V gene data show CDR1 as ENHRY and CDR2 as SYGVKD. V lost 6 bases and J lost 1; bases outside the gene matches: 7. The CDR3 has 15 residues. The CDR3 coding sequence is TGTGCCATCAGGGGGACAGTCCTGGGCACAGATACGCAGTATTTT. Translation: CAIRGTVLGTDTQYF.

In nucleotides, the CDR3 is TGTGCCAGTAGTATAGTCGGCGGGAGTGTAGGCAATGAGCAGTTCTTC. This gives the protein CASSIVGGSVGNEQFF. This rearrangement joins TRBV19 to TRBJ2-1, with 7 nucleotides matching TRBD2. V lost 1 base, J lost 6 bases, and 9 bases stayed unmatched. From germline, CDR1 is LNHDA and CDR2 SQIVND (reference sequence). The CDR3 totals 16 residues.

This chain links TRBV30 with TRBJ2-1, with unresolved D. Per germline, CDR1 GTSNPN and CDR2 SVGIG (reference sequence). This CDR3 region has 13 residues. V shed 6 bases and J shed 5 bases, with 14 bases lying between them. The CDR3 nucleotides are TGTGCCTGTCAGGTTGGAACCAACAATGAGCAGTTCTTC. Translation: CACQVGTNNEQFF.